This TCR beta chain was documented in a study of regulatory T cells in long-lasting Graves disease. Study-wide background: The definition of persistent Graves' disease was over 5 years of antithyroid drugs with positive TSH receptor antibodies. Study observations and caveats: Newly diagnosed Graves' patients had higher TCR diversity than persistent ones.

Arm-PCR with iRepertoire HTBI primers amplified the CDR3 regions for these TCR beta libraries. MiXCR was run by TCRdb on the multiplex PCR reads, yielding one entry per CDR3 protein. The sample yields 350,000 to 450,000 distinct CDR3 sequences, about 21% seen once. At least ten counts were recorded for this clonotype. The antigen is not known. Sample time point: persistent/refractory GD, antithyroid drugs over 5 years with positive TRAb. Following extraction of RNA from PBMCs, that RNA was used to make the TCR library. EDTA tubes collected roughly 9.6 milliliters of peripheral blood. The germline gives CDR1 MDHEN, CDR2 SYDVKM. The CDR3 is made up of 14 amino acids. With 1 base removed from V and 8 bases from J, the gap between germline ends came to 14 bases.

The gene calls are TRBV28 and TRBJ1-2; D uncertain. Sequences were derived from peripheral blood mononuclear cells (PBMCs), sampled when the disease was refractory, from a patient treated with antithyroid drugs. The TCR originated in a female donor with Graves disease. The CDR3: CASSLYSPDWGYTF. Here the CDR3 DNA reads TGTGCCAGCAGTTTATACTCGCCCGATTGGGGCTACACCTTC.